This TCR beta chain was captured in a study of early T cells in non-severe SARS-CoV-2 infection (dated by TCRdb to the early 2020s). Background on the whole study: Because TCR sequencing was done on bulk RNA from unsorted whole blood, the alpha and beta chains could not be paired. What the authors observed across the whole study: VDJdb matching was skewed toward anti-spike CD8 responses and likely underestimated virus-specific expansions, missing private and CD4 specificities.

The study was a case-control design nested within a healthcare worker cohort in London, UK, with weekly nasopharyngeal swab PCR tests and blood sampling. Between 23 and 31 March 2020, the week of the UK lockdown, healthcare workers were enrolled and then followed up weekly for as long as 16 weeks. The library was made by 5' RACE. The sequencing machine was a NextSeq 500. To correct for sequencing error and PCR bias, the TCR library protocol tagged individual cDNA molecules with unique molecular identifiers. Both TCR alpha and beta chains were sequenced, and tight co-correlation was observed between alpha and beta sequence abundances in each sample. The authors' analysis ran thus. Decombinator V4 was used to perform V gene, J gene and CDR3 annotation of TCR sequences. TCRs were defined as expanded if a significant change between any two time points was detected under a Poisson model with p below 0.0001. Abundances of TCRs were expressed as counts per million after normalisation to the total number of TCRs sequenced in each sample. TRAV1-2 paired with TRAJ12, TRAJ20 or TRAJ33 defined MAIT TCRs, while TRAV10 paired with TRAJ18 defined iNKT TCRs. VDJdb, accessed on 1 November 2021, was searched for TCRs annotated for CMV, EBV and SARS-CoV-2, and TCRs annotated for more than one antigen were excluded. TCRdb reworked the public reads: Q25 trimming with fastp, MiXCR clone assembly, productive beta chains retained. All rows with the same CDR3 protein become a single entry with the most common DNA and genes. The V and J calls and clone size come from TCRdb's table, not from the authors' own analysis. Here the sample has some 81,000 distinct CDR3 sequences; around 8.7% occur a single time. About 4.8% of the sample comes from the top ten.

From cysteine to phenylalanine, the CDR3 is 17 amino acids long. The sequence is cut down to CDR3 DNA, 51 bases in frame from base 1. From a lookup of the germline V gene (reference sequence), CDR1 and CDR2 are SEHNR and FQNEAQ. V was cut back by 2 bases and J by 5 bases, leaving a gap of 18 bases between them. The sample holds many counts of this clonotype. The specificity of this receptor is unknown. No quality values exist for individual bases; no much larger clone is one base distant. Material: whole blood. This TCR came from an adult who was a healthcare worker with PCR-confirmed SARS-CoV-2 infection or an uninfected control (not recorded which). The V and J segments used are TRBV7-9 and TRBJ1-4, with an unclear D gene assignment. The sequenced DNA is TGTGCCAGCAGCTTACTCGATTCAACAGCTTACAATGAAAAACTGTTTTTT. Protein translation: CASSLLDSTAYNEKLFF. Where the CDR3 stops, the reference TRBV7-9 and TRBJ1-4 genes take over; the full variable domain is DTGVSQNPRHKITKRGQNVTFRCDPISEHNRLYWYRQTLGQGPEFLTYFQNEAQLEKSRLLSDRFSAERPKGSFSTLEIQRTEQGDSAMYLCASSLLDSTAYNEKLFFGSGTQLSVL.